This TCR beta chain stems from a study of shared clonotypes between healthy human individuals. The study, taken as a whole, reports: Clonotypes which were not shared had lower generation probabilities than clonotypes that all four donors shared. Researchers found naive subsets generally carried larger estimated richness than memory subsets.

In regard to this clone: Its specificity is unknown.

In the source study's methods: ImmunoSEQ output held junction-only sequences without quality scores, so filtering differed. The assay was immunoSEQ multiplex PCR, and TCRdb's table has in-frame clones only and misses some. That table is the source of V, J and clone size, and D and trimming were worked out from the DNA. The repertoire holds some 700,000 clones, with 90% as singletons. The ends were cut back, 5 bases at V and 0 bases at J, with 13 bases in the middle. The CDR3 consists of 15 residues. The V gene's germline CDR1 is SEHNR and CDR2 FQNEAQ (reference sequence). The sequence was collected from a man aged 18 to 30 in good health. Some clones in this sample may be carry-over from other donors' samples. The sequenced material came from memory CD8+ T cells from PBMCs. The subset: CD45RO+ cells pooled with CCR7-negative TemRA cells. The V call is TRBV7-9, the J call TRBJ1-1; D might be TRBD1 (6 bases). This CDR3 is CASSLYGGMNTEAFF. In DNA, the CDR3 is TGTGCCAGCAGCCTATACGGGGGCATGAACACTGAAGCTTTCTTT. The full variable domain, in which reference TRBV7-9 and TRBJ1-1 provide the parts outside the CDR3, is DTGVSQNPRHKITKRGQNVTFRCDPISEHNRLYWYRQTLGQGPEFLTYFQNEAQLEKSRLLSDRFSAERPKGSFSTLEIQRTEQGDSAMYLCASSLYGGMNTEAFFGQGTRLTVV.